The entry below describes one T cell receptor beta chain. Sequenced by immunoSEQ multiplex PCR; TCRdb stores in-frame clones only, minus some. Altogether about 39,000 clones are present, 92% being singletons, with the ten largest covering 26%. With V trimmed by 5 bases and J by 5 bases, 8 bases remained unmatched. The CDR3 is 15 amino acids. Germline CDR1 is LNHDA and CDR2 is SQIVND (reference sequence). The entry originates in a study of T cell changes during pregnancy in multiple sclerosis. This TCR was sampled from a female donor with multiple sclerosis, enrolled in a pregnancy study. Sequenced here: CD8+ T cells from peripheral blood mononuclear cells, sampled before pregnancy. The V call is TRBV19, the J call TRBJ2-2; 7 nucleotides line up with TRBD1. CDR3 amino acids: CASSLKTGSTGELFF. The DNA of the CDR3 is TGTGCCAGTAGTCTGAAGACAGGGTCGACCGGGGAGCTGTTTTTT.